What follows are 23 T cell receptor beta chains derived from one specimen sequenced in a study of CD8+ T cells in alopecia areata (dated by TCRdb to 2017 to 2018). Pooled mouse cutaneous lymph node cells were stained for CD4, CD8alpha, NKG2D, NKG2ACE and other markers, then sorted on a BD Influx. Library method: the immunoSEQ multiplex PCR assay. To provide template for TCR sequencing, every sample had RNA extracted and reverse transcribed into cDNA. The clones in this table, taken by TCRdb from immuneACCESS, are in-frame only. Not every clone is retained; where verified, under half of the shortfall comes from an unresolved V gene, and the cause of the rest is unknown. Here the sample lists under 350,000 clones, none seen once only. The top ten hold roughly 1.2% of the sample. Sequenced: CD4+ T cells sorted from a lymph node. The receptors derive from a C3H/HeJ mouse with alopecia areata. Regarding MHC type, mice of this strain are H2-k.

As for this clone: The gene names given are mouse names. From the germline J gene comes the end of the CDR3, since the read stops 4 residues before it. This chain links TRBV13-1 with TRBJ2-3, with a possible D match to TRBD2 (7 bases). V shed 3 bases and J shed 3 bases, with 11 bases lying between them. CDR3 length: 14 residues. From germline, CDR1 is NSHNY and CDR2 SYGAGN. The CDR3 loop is CASSGGAQAETLYF. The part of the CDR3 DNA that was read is TGTGCCAGCAGTGGGGGGGCGCAAGCAGAA.

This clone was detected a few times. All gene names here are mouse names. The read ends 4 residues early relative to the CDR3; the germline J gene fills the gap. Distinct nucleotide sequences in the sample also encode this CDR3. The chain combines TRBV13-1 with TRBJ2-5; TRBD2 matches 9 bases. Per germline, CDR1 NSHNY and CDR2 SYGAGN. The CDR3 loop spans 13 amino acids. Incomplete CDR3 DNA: TGTGCCAGCAGTGCGGGACTGGGAGAC. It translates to CASSAGLGD. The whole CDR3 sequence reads CASSAGLGDTQYF.

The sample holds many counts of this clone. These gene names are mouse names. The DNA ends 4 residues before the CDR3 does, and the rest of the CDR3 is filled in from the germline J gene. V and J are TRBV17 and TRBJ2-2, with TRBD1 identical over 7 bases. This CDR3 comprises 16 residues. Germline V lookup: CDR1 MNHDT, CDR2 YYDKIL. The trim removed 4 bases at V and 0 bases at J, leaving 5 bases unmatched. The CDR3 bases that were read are TGTGCTAGCAGTATGAGGGACAGTACAAACACCGGG. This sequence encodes CASSMRDSTNTG. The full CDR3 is CASSMRDSTNTGQLYF.

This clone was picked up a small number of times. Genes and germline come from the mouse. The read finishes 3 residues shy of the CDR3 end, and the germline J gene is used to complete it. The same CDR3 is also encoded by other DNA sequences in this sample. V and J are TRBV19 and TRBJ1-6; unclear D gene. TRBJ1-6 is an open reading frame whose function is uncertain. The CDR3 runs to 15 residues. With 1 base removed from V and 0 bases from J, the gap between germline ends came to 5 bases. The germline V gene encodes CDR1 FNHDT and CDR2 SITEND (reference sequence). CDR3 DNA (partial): TGTGCCAGCAGTATAATGGGTTCCTATAATTCGCCC. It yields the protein CASSIMGSYNSP. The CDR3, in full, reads CASSIMGSYNSPLYF.

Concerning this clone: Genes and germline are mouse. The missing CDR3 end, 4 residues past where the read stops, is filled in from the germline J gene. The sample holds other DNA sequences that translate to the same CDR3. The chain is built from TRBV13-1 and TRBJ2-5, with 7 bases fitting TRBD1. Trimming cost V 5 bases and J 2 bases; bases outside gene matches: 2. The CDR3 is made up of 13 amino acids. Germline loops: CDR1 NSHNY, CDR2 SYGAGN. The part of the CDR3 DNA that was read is TGTGCCAGCAGATCAGGGGGCCAAGAC. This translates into CASRSGGQD. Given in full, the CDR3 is CASRSGGQDTQYF.

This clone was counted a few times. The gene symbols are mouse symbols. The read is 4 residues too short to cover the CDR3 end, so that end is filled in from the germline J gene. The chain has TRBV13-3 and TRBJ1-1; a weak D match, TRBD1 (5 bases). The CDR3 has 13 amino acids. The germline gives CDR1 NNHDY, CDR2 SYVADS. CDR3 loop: CASSDERGEEVFF. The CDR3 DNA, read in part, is TGTGCCAGCAGTGATGAGAGGGGAGAA.

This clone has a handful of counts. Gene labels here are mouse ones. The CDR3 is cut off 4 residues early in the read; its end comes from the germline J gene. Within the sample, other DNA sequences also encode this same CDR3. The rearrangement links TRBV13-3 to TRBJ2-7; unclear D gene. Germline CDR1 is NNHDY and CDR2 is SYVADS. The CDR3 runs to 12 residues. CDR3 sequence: CASSERVYEQYF. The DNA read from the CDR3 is TGTGCCAGCAGTGAAAGGGTATAT.

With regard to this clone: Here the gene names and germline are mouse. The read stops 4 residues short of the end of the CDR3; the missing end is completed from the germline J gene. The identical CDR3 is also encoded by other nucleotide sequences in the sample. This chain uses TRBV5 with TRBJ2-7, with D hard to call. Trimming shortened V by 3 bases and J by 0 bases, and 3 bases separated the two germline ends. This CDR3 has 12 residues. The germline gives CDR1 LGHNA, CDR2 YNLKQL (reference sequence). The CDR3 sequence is CASSQSSYEQYF. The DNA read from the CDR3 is TGTGCCAGCAGCCAGAGCTCCTAT.

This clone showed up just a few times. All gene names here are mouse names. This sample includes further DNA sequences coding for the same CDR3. The sequenced CDR3 bases are TGTGCCAGCGGTGATGCCAGGGGAGCTAGTGCAGAA. Translating gives CASGDARGASAE. The whole CDR3 protein reads CASGDARGASAETLYF. The chain links TRBV13-2 to TRBJ2-3; D is possibly TRBD1 (6 bases). The read stops 4 residues short of the end of the CDR3; the missing end is completed from the germline J gene. This CDR3 contains 16 residues. The V gene's germline CDR1 is NNHNN and CDR2 SYGAGS (reference sequence). Trimming took off 0 bases at V and 0 bases at J, with 11 bases between the two ends.

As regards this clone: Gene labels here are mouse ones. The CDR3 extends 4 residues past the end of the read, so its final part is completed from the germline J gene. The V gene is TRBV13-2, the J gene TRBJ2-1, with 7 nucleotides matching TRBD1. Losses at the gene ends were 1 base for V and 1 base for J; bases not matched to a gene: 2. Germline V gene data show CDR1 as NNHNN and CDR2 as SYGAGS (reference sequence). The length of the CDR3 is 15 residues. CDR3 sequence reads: CASGDRGQNYAEQFF. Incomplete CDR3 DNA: TGTGCCAGCGGTGATCGGGGACAGAACTATGCT.

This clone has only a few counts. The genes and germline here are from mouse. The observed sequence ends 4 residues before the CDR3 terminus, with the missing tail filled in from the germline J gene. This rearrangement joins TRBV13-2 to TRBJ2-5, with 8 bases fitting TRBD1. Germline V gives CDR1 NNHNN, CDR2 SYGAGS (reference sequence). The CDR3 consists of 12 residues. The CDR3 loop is CASGDRDDTQYF. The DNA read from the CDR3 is TGTGCCAGCGGGGACAGGGATGAC.

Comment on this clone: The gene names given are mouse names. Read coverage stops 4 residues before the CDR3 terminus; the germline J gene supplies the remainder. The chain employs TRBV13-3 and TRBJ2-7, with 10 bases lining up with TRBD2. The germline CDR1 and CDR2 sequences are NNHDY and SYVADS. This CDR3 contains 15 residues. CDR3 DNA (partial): TGTGCCAGCAGTGATGAAGGACTGGGGGAATAT. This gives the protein CASSDEGLGEY. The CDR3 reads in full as CASSDEGLGEYEQYF.

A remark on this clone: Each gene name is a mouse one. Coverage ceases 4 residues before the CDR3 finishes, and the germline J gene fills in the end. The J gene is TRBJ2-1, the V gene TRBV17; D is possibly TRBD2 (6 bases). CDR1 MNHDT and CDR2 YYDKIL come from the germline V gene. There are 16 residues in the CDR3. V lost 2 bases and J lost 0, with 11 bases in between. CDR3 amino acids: CASSRRLGPNYAEQFF. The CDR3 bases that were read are TGTGCTAGCAGTAGAAGGCTGGGGCCTAACTATGCT.

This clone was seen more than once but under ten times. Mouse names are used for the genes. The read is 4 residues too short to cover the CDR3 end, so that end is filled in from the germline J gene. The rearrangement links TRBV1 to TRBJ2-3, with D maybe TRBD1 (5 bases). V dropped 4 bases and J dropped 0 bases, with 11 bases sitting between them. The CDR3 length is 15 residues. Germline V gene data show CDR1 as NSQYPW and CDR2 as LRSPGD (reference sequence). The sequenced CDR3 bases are TGCACCTGCAGTGACGACAGAACTAGTGCAGAA. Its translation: CTCSDDRTSAE. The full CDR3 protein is CTCSDDRTSAETLYF.

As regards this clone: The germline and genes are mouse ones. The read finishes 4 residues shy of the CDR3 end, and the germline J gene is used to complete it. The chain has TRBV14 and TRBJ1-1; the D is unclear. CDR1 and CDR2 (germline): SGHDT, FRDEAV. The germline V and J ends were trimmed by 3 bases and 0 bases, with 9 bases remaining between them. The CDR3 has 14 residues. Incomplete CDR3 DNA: TGTGCCAGCAGTTCACAGATTTCAAACACA. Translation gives CASSSQISNT. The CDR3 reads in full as CASSSQISNTEVFF.

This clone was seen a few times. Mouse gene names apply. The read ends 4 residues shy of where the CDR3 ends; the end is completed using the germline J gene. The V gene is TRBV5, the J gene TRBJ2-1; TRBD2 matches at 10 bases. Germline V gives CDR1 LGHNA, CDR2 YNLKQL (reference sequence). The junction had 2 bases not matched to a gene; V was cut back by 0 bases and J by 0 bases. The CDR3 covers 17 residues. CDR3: CASSQEWTGGNYAEQFF. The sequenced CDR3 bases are TGTGCCAGCAGCCAAGAGTGGACTGGGGGTAACTATGCT.

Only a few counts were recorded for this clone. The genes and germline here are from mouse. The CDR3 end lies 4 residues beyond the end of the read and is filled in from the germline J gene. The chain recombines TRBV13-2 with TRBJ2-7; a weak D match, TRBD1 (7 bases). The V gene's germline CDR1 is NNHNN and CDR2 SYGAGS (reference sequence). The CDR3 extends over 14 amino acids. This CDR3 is CASGDGGGAHEQYF. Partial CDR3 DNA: TGTGCCAGCGGTGATGGAGGGGGCGCCCAT.

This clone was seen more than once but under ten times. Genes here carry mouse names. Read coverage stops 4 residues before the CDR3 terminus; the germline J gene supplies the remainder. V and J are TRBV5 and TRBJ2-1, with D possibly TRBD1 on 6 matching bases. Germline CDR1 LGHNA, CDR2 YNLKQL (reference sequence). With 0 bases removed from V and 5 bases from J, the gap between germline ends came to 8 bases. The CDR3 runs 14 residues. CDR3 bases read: TGTGCCAGCAGCCAAGATGGGACAAATGCT. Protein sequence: CASSQDGTNA. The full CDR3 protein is CASSQDGTNAEQFF.

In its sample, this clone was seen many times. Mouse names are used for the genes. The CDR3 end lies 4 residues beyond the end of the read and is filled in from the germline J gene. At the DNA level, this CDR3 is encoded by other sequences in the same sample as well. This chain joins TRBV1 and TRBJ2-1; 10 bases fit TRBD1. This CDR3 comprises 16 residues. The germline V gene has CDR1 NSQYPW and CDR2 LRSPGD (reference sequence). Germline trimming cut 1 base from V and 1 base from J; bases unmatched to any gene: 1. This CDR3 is CTCSAGTGGNYAEQFF. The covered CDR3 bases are TGCACCTGCAGTGCAGGGACAGGGGGGAACTATGCT.

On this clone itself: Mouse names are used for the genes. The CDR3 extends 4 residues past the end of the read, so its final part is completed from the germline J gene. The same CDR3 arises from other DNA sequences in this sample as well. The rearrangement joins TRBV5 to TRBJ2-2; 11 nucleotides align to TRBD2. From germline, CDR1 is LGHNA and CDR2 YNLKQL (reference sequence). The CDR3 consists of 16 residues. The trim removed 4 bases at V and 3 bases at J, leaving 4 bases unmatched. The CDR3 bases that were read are TGTGCCAGCAGCCCTCGACTGGGGGGGGACACCGGG. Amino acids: CASSPRLGGDTG. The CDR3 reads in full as CASSPRLGGDTGQLYF.

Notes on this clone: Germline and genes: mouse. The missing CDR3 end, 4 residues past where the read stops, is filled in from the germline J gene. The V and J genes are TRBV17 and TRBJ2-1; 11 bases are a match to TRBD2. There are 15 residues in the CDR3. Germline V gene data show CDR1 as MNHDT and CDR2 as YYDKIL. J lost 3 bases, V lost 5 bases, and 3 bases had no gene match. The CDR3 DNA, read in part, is TGTGCTAGCAGTGGGACTGGGGGTTCCTATGCT. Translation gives CASSGTGGSYA. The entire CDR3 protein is CASSGTGGSYAEQFF.

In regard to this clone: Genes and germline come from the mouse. The sequenced CDR3 bases are TGTGCCAGCAGCCAAGACAACATTTACACA. Amino acids: CASSQDNIYT. The whole CDR3 is CASSQDNIYTEVFF. The V gene is TRBV5, the J gene TRBJ1-1; D is undetermined. The read falls 4 residues short of the CDR3 end, and the missing part is taken from the germline J gene. The germline V gene encodes CDR1 LGHNA and CDR2 YNLKQL (reference sequence). The CDR3 has 14 amino acids. V lost 0 bases and J 3 bases, leaving 8 bases between the germline ends.

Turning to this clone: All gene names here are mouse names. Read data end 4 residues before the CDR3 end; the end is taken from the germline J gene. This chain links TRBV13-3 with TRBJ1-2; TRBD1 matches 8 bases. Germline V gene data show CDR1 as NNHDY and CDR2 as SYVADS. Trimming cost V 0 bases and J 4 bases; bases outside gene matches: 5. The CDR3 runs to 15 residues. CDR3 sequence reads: CASSDARTGLSDYTF. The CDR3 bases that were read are TGTGCCAGCAGTGATGCAAGGACAGGGCTCTCC.